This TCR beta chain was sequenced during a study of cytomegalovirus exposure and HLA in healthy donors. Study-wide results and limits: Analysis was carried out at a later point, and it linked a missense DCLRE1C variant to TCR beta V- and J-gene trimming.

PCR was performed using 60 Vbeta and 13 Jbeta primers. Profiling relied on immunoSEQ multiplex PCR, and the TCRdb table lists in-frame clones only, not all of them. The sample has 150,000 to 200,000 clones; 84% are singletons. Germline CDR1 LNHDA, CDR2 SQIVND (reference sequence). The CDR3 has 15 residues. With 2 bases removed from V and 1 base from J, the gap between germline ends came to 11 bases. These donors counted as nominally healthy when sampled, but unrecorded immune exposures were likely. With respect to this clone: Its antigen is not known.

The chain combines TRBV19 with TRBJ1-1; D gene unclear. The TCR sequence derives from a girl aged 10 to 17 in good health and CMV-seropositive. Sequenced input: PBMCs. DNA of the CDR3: TGTGCCAGTAGTATATTTCGGAGCTCGAACACTGAAGCTTTCTTT. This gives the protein CASSIFRSSNTEAFF.